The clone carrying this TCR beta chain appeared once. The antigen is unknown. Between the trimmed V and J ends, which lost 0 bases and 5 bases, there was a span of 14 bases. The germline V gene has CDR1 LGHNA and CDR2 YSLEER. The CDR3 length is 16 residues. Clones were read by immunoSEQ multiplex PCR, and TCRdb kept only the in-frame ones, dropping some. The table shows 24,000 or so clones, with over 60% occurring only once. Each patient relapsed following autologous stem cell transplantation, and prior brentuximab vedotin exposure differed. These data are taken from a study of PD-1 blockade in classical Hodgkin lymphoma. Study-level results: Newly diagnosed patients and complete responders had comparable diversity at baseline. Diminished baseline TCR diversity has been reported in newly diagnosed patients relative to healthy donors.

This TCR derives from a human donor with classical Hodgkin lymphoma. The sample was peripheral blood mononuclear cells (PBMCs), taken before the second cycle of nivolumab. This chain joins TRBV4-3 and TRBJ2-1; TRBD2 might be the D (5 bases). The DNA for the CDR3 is TGCGCCAGCAGCCAAGATATGAGCTTCGGGGACAATGAGCAGTTCTTC. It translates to CASSQDMSFGDNEQFF.